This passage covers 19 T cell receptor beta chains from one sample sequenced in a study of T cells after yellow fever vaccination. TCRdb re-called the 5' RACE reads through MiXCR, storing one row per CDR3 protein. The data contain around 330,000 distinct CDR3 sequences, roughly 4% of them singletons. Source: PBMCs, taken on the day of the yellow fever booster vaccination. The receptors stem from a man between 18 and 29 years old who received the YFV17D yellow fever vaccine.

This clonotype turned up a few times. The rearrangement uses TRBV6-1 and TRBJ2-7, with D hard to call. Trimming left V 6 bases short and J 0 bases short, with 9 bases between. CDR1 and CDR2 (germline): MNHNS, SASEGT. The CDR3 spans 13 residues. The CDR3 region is CASSLDGSYEQYV. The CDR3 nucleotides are TGTGCCAGCAGCCTGGACGGCTCCTACGAGCAGTACGTC.

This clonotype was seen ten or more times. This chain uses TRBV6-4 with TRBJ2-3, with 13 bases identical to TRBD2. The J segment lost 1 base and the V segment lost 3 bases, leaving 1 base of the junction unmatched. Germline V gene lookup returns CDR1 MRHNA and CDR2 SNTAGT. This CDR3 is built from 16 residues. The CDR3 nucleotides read TGTGCCAGCAGTGAGGGGACTAGCGGGGGCACAGATACGCAGTATTTT. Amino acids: CASSEGTSGGTDTQYF.

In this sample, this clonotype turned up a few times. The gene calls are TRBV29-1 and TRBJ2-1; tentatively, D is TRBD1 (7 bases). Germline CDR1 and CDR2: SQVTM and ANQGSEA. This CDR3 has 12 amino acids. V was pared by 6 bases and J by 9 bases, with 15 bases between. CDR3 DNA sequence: TGCAGCGTCGACAGGGACTTAGGTGAGCAGTTCTTC. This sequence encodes CSVDRDLGEQFF.

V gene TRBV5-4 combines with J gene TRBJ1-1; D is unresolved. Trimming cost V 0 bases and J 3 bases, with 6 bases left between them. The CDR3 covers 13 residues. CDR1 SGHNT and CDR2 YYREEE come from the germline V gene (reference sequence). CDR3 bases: TGTGCCAGCAGCTTGGATTCCCACACTGAAGCTTTCTTT. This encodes CASSLDSHTEAFF.

The CDR3: CASSPGIAGLNEQYF. In DNA, the CDR3 is TGCGCCAGCAGCCCGGGGATAGCGGGGCTCAATGAGCAGTACTTC. This chain links TRBV4-1 with TRBJ2-1; TRBD2 agrees at 8 bases. The better agreement between TRBJ2-7 and the DNA end casts doubt on the J call. Per the germline V gene, CDR1 is MGHRA and CDR2 is YSYEKL. CDR3 length equals 15 residues.

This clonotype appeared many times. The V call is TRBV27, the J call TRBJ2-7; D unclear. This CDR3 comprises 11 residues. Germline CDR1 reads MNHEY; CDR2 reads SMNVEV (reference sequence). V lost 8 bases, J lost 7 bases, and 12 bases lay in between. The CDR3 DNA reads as TGTGCCAGCCCCGTTGTGGGGGAGCAGTACGTC. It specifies CASPVVGEQYV.

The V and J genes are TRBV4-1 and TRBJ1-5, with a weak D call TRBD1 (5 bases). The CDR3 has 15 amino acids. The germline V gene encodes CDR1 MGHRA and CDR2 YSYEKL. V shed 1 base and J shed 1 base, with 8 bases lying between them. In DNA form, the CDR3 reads TGCGCCAGCAGCCAAGCGGCAGGGAGCAATCAGCCCCAGCATTTT. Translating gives CASSQAAGSNQPQHF.

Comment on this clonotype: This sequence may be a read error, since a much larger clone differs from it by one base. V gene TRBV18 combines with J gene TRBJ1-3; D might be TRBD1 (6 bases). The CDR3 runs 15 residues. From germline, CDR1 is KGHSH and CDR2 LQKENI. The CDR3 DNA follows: TGTGCCAGCTCACGGTGGGACACCCCTGGAAACACCTTATATTTT. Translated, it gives CASSRWDTPGNTLYF.

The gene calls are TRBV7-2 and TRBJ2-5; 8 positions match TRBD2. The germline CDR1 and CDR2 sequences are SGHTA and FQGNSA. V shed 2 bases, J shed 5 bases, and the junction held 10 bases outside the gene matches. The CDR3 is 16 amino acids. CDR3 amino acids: CASSLQLAADVETQYF. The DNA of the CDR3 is TGTGCCAGCAGCTTACAACTAGCGGCGGACGTTGAGACCCAGTACTTC.

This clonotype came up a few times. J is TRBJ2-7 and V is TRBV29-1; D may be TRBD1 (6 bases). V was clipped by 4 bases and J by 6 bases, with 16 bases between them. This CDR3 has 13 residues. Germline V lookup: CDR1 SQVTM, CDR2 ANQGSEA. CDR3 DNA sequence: TGCAGCGTTGGATTTGGTCTGGGGGCCGAGCAGTACTTC. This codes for CSVGFGLGAEQYF.

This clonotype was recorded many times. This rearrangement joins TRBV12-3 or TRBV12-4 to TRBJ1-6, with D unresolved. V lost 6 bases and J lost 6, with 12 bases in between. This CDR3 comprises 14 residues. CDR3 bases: TGTGCCAGCAGCCCGGGGAGCCCTAATTCACCCCTCCACTTT. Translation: CASSPGSPNSPLHF.

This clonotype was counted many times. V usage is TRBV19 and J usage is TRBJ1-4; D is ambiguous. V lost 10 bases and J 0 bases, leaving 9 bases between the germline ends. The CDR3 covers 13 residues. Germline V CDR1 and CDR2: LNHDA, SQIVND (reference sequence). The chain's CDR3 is CATAASTNEKLFF. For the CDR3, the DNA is TGTGCCACCGCGGCCTCAACTAATGAAAAACTGTTTTTT.

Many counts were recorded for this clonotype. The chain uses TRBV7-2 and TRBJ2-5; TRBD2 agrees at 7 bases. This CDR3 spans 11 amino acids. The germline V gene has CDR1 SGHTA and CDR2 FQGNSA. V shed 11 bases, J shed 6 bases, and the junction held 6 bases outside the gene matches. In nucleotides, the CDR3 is TGTGCCTCGGGGGGTTGGAAGACCCAGTACTTC. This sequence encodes CASGGWKTQYF.

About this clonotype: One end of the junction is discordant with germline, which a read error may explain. CDR3 sequence (DNA): TGTGCCAGCAGCTTAGAGGTTTTCGGGGAGCTGATTTTT. Encoded protein: CASSLEVFGELIF. The chain combines TRBV11-2 with TRBJ2-2; weak D call: TRBD2 (5 bases). Germline-derived CDR1 and CDR2 are SGHAT and FQNNGV. CDR3 length: 13 residues.

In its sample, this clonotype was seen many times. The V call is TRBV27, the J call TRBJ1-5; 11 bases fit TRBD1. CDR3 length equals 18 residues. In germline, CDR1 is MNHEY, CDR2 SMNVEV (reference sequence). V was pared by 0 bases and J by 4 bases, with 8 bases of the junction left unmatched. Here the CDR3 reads CASSLSPLGDRGNQPQHF. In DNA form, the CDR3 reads TGTGCCAGCAGTTTATCGCCCCTTGGGGACAGGGGGAATCAGCCCCAGCATTTT.

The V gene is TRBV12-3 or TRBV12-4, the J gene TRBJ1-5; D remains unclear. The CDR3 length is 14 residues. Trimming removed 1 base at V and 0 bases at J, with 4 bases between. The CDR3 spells CASSLEASNQPQHF. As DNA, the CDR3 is TGTGCCAGCAGTTTAGAGGCTAGCAATCAGCCCCAGCATTTT.

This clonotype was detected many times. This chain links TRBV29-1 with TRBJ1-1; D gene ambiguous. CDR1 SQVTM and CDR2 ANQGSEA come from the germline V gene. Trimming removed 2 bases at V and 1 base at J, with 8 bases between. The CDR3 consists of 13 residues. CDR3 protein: CSVEIGENTEAFF. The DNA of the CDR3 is TGCAGCGTTGAAATAGGAGAGAACACTGAAGCTTTCTTT.

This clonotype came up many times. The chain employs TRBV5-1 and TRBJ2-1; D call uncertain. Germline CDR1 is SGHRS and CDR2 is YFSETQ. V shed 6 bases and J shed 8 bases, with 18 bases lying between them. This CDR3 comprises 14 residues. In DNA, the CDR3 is TGCGCCAGCACCGTCGGGTTGATCAGCGATGAGCAGTTCTTC. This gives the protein CASTVGLISDEQFF.

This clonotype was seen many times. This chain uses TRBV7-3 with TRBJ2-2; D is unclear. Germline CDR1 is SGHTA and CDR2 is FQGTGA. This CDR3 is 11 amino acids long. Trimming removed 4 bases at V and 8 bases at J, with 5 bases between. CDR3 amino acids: CASSSTGELFF. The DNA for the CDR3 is TGTGCCAGCAGCTCAACTGGGGAGCTGTTTTTT. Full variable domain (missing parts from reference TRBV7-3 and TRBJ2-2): GAGVSQTPSNKVTEKGKYVELRCDPISGHTALYWYRQSLGQGPEFLIYFQGTGAADDSGLPNDRFFAVRPEGSVSTLKIQRTERGDSAVYLCASSSTGELFFGEGSRLTVL.